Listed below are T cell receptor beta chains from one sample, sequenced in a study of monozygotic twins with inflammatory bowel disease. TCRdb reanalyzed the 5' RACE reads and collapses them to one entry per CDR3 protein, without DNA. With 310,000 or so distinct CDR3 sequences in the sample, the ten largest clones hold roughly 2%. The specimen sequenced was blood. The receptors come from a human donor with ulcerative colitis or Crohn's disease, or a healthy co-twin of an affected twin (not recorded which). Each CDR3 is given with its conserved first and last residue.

CDR3: CAGSLRGAGNTIYF; J: TRBJ1-3; V: TRBV7-2
CDR3: CASSLETGAGNTIYF; J: TRBJ1-3; V: TRBV5-1
CDR3: CAWSVRVGEQYF; J: TRBJ2-7; V: TRBV30
CDR3: CASSSGPGGGQPQHF; J: TRBJ1-5; V: TRBV7-2
CDR3: CASSGTAMNTEAFF; J: TRBJ1-1; V: TRBV9
CDR3: CASSLYSGGTGANYGYTF; J: TRBJ1-2; V: TRBV27
CDR3: CSARDRGRGQPQHF; J: TRBJ1-5; V: TRBV20-1
CDR3: CASNPWSTVAPLHF; J: TRBJ1-6; V: TRBV27
CDR3: CSASRTSRGETQYF; J: TRBJ2-5; V: TRBV20-1
CDR3: CAIRGGGDEQYF; J: TRBJ2-7; V: TRBV10-3
CDR3: CASSRDSYFYEQYF; J: TRBJ2-7; V: TRBV14
CDR3: CSVEDHLAEAFF; J: TRBJ1-1; V: TRBV29-1
CDR3: CASSKDGNSYYEQYF; J: TRBJ2-7; V: TRBV21-1
CDR3: CASRLLLFTGVGTGELFF; J: TRBJ2-2; V: TRBV5-4
CDR3: CASSIDMGRGPYQPQHF; J: TRBJ1-5; V: TRBV19
CDR3: CASSLEQDRNEQFF; J: TRBJ2-1; V: TRBV7-8
CDR3: CSARIQLLGTEAFF; J: TRBJ1-1; V: TRBV20-1
CDR3: CSAIQGPNTIYF; J: TRBJ1-3; V: TRBV20-1
CDR3: CATSREKGWNTEAFF; J: TRBJ1-1; V: TRBV15
CDR3: CSVGGGTSNQPQHF; J: TRBJ1-5; V: TRBV29-1
CDR3: CATSLGLPEQFF; J: TRBJ2-1; V: TRBV15
CDR3: CAIGATWNTEAFF; J: TRBJ1-1; V: TRBV10-3
CDR3: CASSLGDTNIQYF; J: TRBJ2-4; V: TRBV5-1
CDR3: CASTSGYQPQHF; J: TRBJ1-5; V: TRBV28
CDR3: CASRLNPEDNTEAFF; J: TRBJ1-1; V: TRBV6-1
CDR3: CASSLSRGYGYTF; J: TRBJ1-2; V: TRBV27
CDR3: CASSQGREYGHEQYF; J: TRBJ2-7; V: TRBV3-1
CDR3: CASSLFTGGSYEQYF; J: TRBJ2-7; V: TRBV7-2
CDR3: CASSLTYRIQETQYF; J: TRBJ2-5; V: TRBV28
CDR3: CSARDTGNTIYF; J: TRBJ1-3; V: TRBV29-1
CDR3: CASIGKASVHEQYF; J: TRBJ2-7; V: TRBV28
CDR3: CASSRGTSGGTDTQYF; J: TRBJ2-3; V: TRBV5-4
CDR3: CASKGAPETEAFF; J: TRBJ1-1; V: TRBV5-1
CDR3: CASTGGQGANTGELFF; J: TRBJ2-2; V: TRBV6-1
CDR3: CASSFGSLGEGYTF; J: TRBJ1-2; V: TRBV9
CDR3: CASSSAPGELFF; J: TRBJ2-2; V: TRBV12-3/TRBV12-4
CDR3: CASSAPDGKGQGTGELFF; J: TRBJ2-2; V: TRBV9
CDR3: CASSLAAYAAVPEQYF; J: TRBJ2-7; V: TRBV28
CDR3: CASSTHGTVNTQYF; J: TRBJ2-3; V: TRBV6-5
CDR3: CSVDAIENNEQFF; J: TRBJ2-1; V: TRBV29-1
CDR3: CASRKQGVVAGELFF; J: TRBJ2-2; V: TRBV12-3/TRBV12-4
CDR3: CASSSGTGSSSEQYF; J: TRBJ2-7; V: TRBV5-1
CDR3: CASSWTFYEQYF; J: TRBJ2-7; V: TRBV12-3/TRBV12-4
CDR3: CASSSWTTGLAGTDTQYF; J: TRBJ2-3; V: TRBV11-1
CDR3: CASSSRVGKAFF; J: TRBJ1-1; V: TRBV12-3/TRBV12-4
CDR3: CASSPGVAQGGLQETQYF; J: TRBJ2-5; V: TRBV5-1
CDR3: CASSPSEAGYNEQFF; J: TRBJ2-1; V: TRBV5-1
CDR3: CASSLAGTGSYEQYF; J: TRBJ2-7; V: TRBV5-1
CDR3: CACQRSGGYGYTF; J: TRBJ1-2; V: TRBV30
CDR3: CASSLVGLGEQYF; J: TRBJ2-7; V: TRBV7-2